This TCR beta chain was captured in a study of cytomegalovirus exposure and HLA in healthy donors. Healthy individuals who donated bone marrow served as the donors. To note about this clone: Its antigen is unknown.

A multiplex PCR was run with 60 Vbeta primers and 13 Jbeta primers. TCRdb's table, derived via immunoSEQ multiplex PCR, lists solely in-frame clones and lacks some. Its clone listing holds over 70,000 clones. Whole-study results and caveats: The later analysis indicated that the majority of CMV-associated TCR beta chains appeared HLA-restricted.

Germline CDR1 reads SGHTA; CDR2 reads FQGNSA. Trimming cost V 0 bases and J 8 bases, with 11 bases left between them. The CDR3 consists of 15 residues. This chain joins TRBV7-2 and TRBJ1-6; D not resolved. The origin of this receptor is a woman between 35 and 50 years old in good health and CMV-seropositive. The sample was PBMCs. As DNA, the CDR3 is TGTGCCAGCAGCTTAGCCACGGGTCGGGATTCACCCCTCCACTTT. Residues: CASSLATGRDSPLHF.